This T cell receptor beta chain comes out of a study of T cells in Graves' hyperthyroidism and ophthalmopathy. Study findings and constraints: Most expanded thyroid clonotypes above 0.001 also appeared in blood. Model predictions of ophthalmopathy came a median approximately 6 months before onset.

This CDR3 has 15 amino acids. Between the trimmed V and J ends, which lost 5 bases and 4 bases, there was a span of 17 bases. The investigators amplified TCR beta CDR3 regions from RNA transcripts. The primer set for the first-round RT-PCR of the TCR CDR3 was HTBI. TCRdb passed the multiplex PCR reads through MiXCR, listing each CDR3 protein once. The table shows 200,000 to 300,000 distinct CDR3 sequences, with 15% to 20% occurring only once. Patients with ophthalmopathy all had a Clinical Activity Score of at least 3, a NOSPECS grade of at least 4 and duration under 3 months. About this clonotype: Antigen specificity is unknown.

This TCR derives from a woman between 18 and 29 years old with Graves' ophthalmopathy. Sequencing was done on a sample of blood. This chain connects TRBV12-3 or TRBV12-4 to TRBJ2-5; D is perhaps TRBD1 (7 bases). CDR3 DNA sequence: TGTGCCAGCAGTCGCGGGACAGTAGTCGGAGAGACCCAGTACTTC. Encoded protein: CASSRGTVVGETQYF.